This T cell receptor beta chain was found in a study of cytomegalovirus exposure and HLA in healthy donors. Germline V gene sequence: CDR1 MGHRA, CDR2 YSYEKL. The germline V and J ends were trimmed by 4 bases and 7 bases, with 26 bases remaining between them. The CDR3 is 19 amino acids. PCR involved 60 Vbeta and 13 Jbeta primers. Repertoires were generated with immunoSEQ multiplex PCR, while TCRdb's copy carries only in-frame clones and drops some. Of 200,000 to 250,000 clones in the sample, around nine tenths were seen once. Material for sequencing was PBMCs. The rearrangement links TRBV4-1 to TRBJ1-6; TRBD1 is a possible D gene (5 bases). The clonotype was recovered from a woman younger than 35 in good health and CMV-seronegative. The CDR3 loop is CASSLIKGTAEGLNSPLHF. Here the CDR3 DNA reads TGCGCCAGCAGCCTTATCAAAGGGACGGCGGAGGGATTAAATTCACCCCTCCACTTT.